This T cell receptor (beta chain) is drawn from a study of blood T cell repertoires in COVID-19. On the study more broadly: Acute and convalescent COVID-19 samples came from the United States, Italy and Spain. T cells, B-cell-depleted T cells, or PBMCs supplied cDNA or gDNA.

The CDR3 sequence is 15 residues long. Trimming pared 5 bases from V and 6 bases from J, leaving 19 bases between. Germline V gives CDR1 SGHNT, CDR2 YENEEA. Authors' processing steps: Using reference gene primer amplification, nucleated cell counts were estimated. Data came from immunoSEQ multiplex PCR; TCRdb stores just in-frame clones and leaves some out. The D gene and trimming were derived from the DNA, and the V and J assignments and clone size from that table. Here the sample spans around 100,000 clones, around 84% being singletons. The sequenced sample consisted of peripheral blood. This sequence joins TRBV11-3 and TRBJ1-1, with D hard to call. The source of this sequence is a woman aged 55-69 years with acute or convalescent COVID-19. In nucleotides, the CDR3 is TGTGCCAGCAGCCCGGCTTCCCCGACTCAGTCTGAAGCTTTCTTT. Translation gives CASSPASPTQSEAFF. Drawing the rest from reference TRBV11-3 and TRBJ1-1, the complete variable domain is EAGVVQSPRYKIIEKKQPVAFWCNPISGHNTLYWYLQNLGQGPELLIRYENEEAVDDSQLPKDRFSAERLKGVDSTLKIQPAELGDSAVYLCASSPASPTQSEAFFGQGTRLTVV.